Listed below are T cell receptor beta chains from one sample, sequenced in a study of T cell responses to AZD1222 COVID-19 vaccine. Method: immunoSEQ multiplex PCR; TCRdb's copy keeps in-frame clones and lacks some. The sample consists of approximately 110,000 clones, about 90% of them appearing once. The specimen was peripheral blood, collected on day 0 of AZD1222 vaccination. The receptors shown here come from an adult in good health. Both conserved end residues are part of each CDR3. The D gene is left open where the match is weak. Clone size, where shown, is once, few, many, or a class for clones that have expanded.

j_call: TRBJ1-4
clone_size: once
d_call: .
v_call: TRBV6-5
cdr3_aa: CASSYNRDEKLFF
cdr3_nt: TGTGCCAGCAGTTATAATCGGGATGAAAAACTGTTTTTT

j_call: TRBJ1-2
clone_size: .
d_call: .
v_call: TRBV28
cdr3_aa: CASSSRRGSGYTF
cdr3_nt: TGTGCCAGCAGTTCCAGGAGGGGAAGTGGCTACACCTTC

j_call: TRBJ2-2
clone_size: once
d_call: .
v_call: TRBV12-3/TRBV12-4
cdr3_aa: CASSLINTGELFF
cdr3_nt: TGTGCCAGCAGTTTGATCAACACCGGGGAGCTGTTTTTT

j_call: TRBJ1-5
clone_size: .
d_call: .
v_call: TRBV19
cdr3_aa: CASSTYRENQPQHF
cdr3_nt: TGTGCCAGTAGTACGTACAGGGAAAATCAGCCCCAGCATTTT

j_call: TRBJ2-3
clone_size: few
d_call: TRBD2
v_call: TRBV11-2
cdr3_aa: CASSLWGAGGPTDTQYF
cdr3_nt: TGTGCCAGCAGCTTATGGGGAGCGGGAGGGCCGACAGATACGCAGTATTTT

j_call: TRBJ2-7
clone_size: .
d_call: TRBD1
v_call: TRBV10-3
cdr3_aa: CATRDSDYEQYF
cdr3_nt: TGTGCCACCCGGGACAGCGACTACGAGCAGTACTTC

j_call: TRBJ1-2
clone_size: .
d_call: .
v_call: TRBV18
cdr3_aa: CASSPEEYGYTF
cdr3_nt: TGTGCCAGCTCACCTGAGGAGTACGGCTACACCTTC

j_call: TRBJ2-1
clone_size: .
d_call: .
v_call: TRBV5-6
cdr3_aa: CASSPRRSGSMVF
cdr3_nt: TGTGCCAGCAGCCCTAGAAGGTCAGGATCGATGGTCTTC

j_call: TRBJ1-2
clone_size: few
d_call: .
v_call: TRBV19
cdr3_aa: CASRPGTVLGGYTF
cdr3_nt: TGTGCCAGTAGACCCGGGACGGTCTTAGGAGGCTACACCTTC

j_call: TRBJ2-1
clone_size: .
d_call: .
v_call: TRBV7-3
cdr3_aa: CASSAQTEEQFF
cdr3_nt: TGTGCCAGCAGCGCCCAGACAGAAGAGCAGTTCTTC

j_call: TRBJ1-2
clone_size: .
d_call: TRBD1
v_call: TRBV5-1
cdr3_aa: CASRDTGGASGYTF
cdr3_nt: TGCGCCAGCAGGGACACAGGGGGCGCTTCTGGCTACACCTTC

j_call: TRBJ2-3
clone_size: once
d_call: .
v_call: TRBV12-3/TRBV12-4
cdr3_aa: CASSLPGVVQYF
cdr3_nt: TGTGCCAGCAGTTTACCCGGTGTAGTGCAGTATTTT

j_call: TRBJ1-4
clone_size: .
d_call: TRBD1
v_call: TRBV5-1
cdr3_aa: CASSYRGGDEKLFF
cdr3_nt: TGCGCCAGCAGCTACAGGGGAGGGGATGAAAAACTGTTTTTT

j_call: TRBJ1-2
clone_size: .
d_call: .
v_call: TRBV5-1
cdr3_aa: CASSVGTANYGYTF
cdr3_nt: TGCGCCAGCAGCGTGGGAACAGCTAACTATGGCTACACCTTC

j_call: TRBJ2-7
clone_size: once
d_call: .
v_call: TRBV4-1
cdr3_aa: CASSQDSRGYEQYF
cdr3_nt: TGCGCCAGCAGCCAAGACTCGAGGGGCTACGAGCAGTACTTC

j_call: TRBJ1-1
clone_size: .
d_call: .
v_call: TRBV18
cdr3_aa: CASSPGPDTEAFF
cdr3_nt: TGTGCCAGCTCACCAGGGCCTGACACTGAAGCTTTCTTT